This T cell receptor (beta chain) was sequenced in a study of cytomegalovirus exposure and HLA in healthy donors (dated by TCRdb to about 2017). With regard to the full study: An earlier analysis of more than 550 of the donors reported about 280 Gb of sequence data and 90 million to 120 million unique TCR beta sequences obtained from about 179 million T cells. The number of donors typed differed by locus, with about 620-630 for A, B, C, DRB1 and DQB1, around 560 for DQA1, about 610 for DPA1, and about 450 for DPB1. All discovery cohort repertoires had been generated on a single sequencing platform. A separate validation cohort of some 130 different subjects was used in addition to the 666-subject first cohort. The study aimed to test whether cataloging public T cell receptors could reveal signatures of past pathogen exposure. A later genetic analysis took genome-wide SNP genotypes for about 55% of the 666 donors and used that subset as a discovery cohort. A later analysis re-examined previously published TCR beta repertoires from several hundred donors and added high-resolution HLA genotyping to investigate patterns of TCR occurrence. The study profiled the T cell repertoires of under 850 subjects by immunosequencing and related them to cytomegalovirus serostatus. Among about 390 genotyped donors of the cohort, an average of around 240,000 unique TCR beta nucleotide sequences were sequenced per donor, 15% to 20% of them non-productive. In an earlier analysis of 587 of the donors, high-throughput TCR beta sequencing was used to judge whether each TCR beta V gene segment behaved as functional or pseudogenic. To predict cytomegalovirus infection status, the study combined high-throughput TCR immunosequencing, statistical association of individual TCRs with disease status, and machine learning. The genetic ancestry cluster associated with self-reported Caucasian donors included around 76% of the 350 to 500 genotyped donors. HLA typing covered class I and class II loci at four-digit resolution. Donor age, sex, ethnicity and CMV serostatus were collected together with the repertoire data. Rather than drawing on any new phenotypic data, the later analysis identified candidate immune exposures from TCR beta sequences and the way those sequences occurred across donors. Four to six DR-DQ haplotypes were handled as single units for association and clustering because linkage in the cohort was strong. Approximately 330 gigabases of sequencing data and about 92 million unique TCR sequences made up an early release that covered some 640 HLA-typed donors.

The method was the immunoSEQ multiplex PCR assay. A mixture of 60 forward primers for TCR Vbeta segments and 13 reverse primers for TCR Jbeta segments was used in the multiplex PCR. The CDR3 region of rearranged TCR beta genes was amplified from genomic DNA by a multiplex PCR assay. Amplified TCR beta libraries were sequenced as 87-base-pair reads on the Illumina HiSeq System. The authors processed their data as follows. A later analysis tallied 80 million to 95 million unique TCR beta chains across the 666 repertoires, and around 12 million of those chains were shared by two or more donors. To remove PCR and sequencing errors, raw reads were error-corrected and collapsed into unique sequences using a nearest-neighbor algorithm that merged closely related sequences. CDR3 sequences were aligned to IMGT reference sequences to assign V, D and J gene segments. For a sequence to be retained, at least a six-nucleotide match to both a V gene segment and a J gene segment was required. A rearrangement was called productive if the CDR3 had no stop codons and remained in frame with V and J, and every other rearrangement was called non-productive. CDR3 was defined according to IMGT convention as the region running from the second conserved V-encoded cysteine to the conserved J-encoded phenylalanine. Sequences without an unambiguous match to a single V gene segment were excluded from the earlier analysis of several hundred of the donors. In an earlier analysis of approximately 590 of the donors, a V segment was called functional when productive rearrangements were above 56.7%, and segregating when the standard deviation between donors exceeded 5%. A statistical classification framework was built for diagnosing cytomegalovirus status from the catalog of TCR beta chain sequences. In a later analysis, TCR nucleotide sequences were compared against IMGT/GENE-DB human TR gene sequences so that V and J genes could be assigned. Using the TCRdist pipeline, a later analysis assigned CDR3 sequences along with most-parsimonious VDJ recombination scenarios. In a later analysis, each TCR beta chain was defined by its CDR3 amino acid sequence together with its V-gene family, and reads without a unique V-gene family were excluded. A later analysis removed 450 to 600 highly shared, low-generation-probability nucleotide sequences to deal with suspected cross-contamination and a sequencing artifact. A later analysis calculated a clonal expansion index for each public chain from normalized within-repertoire ranks of inferred template counts. Generation probabilities in a later analysis came from a VDJ recombination model fitted to out-of-frame rearrangements, and those results were checked against IGoR. In a later analysis, TCR-TCR, TCR-HLA and TCR-CMV co-occurrence was scored with hypergeometric tests, and a repertoire-size bias correction was applied to TCR pairs. A later analysis estimated false discovery rates by permuting HLA or CMV assignments 20 times. In a later analysis, co-occurring TCRs were grouped with DBSCAN, and TCRdist sequence similarity was added when clustering was performed within HLA-allele-positive subsets. For co-occurrence clustering, repertoires with fewer than 30,000 or more than 120,000 public chains were excluded, along with 4 to 6 repertoires with anomalous nucleotide sharing. Entries here come from immuneACCESS through TCRdb and include only in-frame sequences with V and J called. Some clones fail to appear in such tables; in the studies checked, an unresolved V gene covers under half of the shortfall, and the cause of the remainder is unknown. That table gives V, J and clone size, and the DNA gave D and trimming. The sample records 100,000 to 150,000 clones, more than 60% of which are singletons. Clones ranked in the top ten supply less than 3% of the sample.

V is pruned by 6 bases and J by 9 bases, leaving 13 bases of the junction without a gene match. CDR1 and CDR2, per the germline V gene, are ENHRY and SYGVKD. The CDR3 numbers 15 residues from cysteine through phenylalanine. The kept DNA is CDR3 alone, 45 bases in frame from the first base. As for this clone: Its antigen is still unknown. Base qualities are missing; no much larger clone stands one base away.

The cohort comprised 666 healthy bone marrow donors. At the time of sampling, all cohort members were nominally healthy, though unrecorded immune exposures were likely present. The donor was CMV seropositive and belonged to the group of about 290 seropositive cohort members. A peripheral blood sample was provided by each donor, and peripheral blood mononuclear cells were used for TCR beta sequencing. Genomic DNA extraction from the blood cell samples was performed with the Qiagen DNeasy Blood Extraction Kit. Broad study findings and their caveats: Linkage disequilibrium might explain the correlated functional status among segregating V segments, but an unknown experimental factor could not be ruled out. The sequencing pipeline was judged likely to have produced a cluster of highly shared sequence variants as a technical artifact. Presence/absence analyses assumed roughly uniform sequencing depth across donors, an assumption that may not hold. Because HLA typing was missing for some donors at each locus, association tests included only the typed subset. Some 16 rarely observed V segments, including chromosome 9 orphons, were excluded from the earlier analysis of about 600 of the donors because counts were too low. A later analysis found that most CMV-associated TCR beta chains appeared HLA-restricted, with HLA associations seemingly driven largely by CMV exposure. A later analysis found that HLA-associated TCR beta chains were more clonally expanded and had lower generation probabilities than equally common non-associated chains. According to a later analysis, parvovirus B19, influenza, CMV and Epstein-Barr virus appeared linked to several top co-occurrence clusters. The classifier was reported to diagnose cytomegalovirus status with high specificity and sensitivity in both the original cohort and the validation cohort. Only TCR beta chains were sequenced in this cohort, and the absence of alpha or paired-chain data limited detectable features. The study gave a list of 150 to 200 TCR beta chains associated with cytomegalovirus. In a later genetic analysis, fewer N-insertions in productive TCRs were reported among donors in an Asian-associated ancestry cluster than the roughly 700-donor mean. In vitro tests confirmed that three of the cytomegalovirus-associated TCR beta chains recognize cytomegalovirus antigens. A later analysis found that TCR association rates varied across HLA loci, with DRB1 alleles showing the most associated TCRs and HLA-C alleles the fewest. A further reported finding was that TCR beta sequences accurately predicted the HLA-A and HLA-B alleles for most subjects in the first cohort. An earlier analysis of 587 of the donors showed that most TCR beta V segments appeared in productive rearrangements either about 90% or about 30% of the time, which broadly matched IMGT annotations. Some IMGT-functional V segments, including TRBV6-2 and TRBV6-3, could not be distinguished by the 87-base-pair reads and were therefore excluded. A later genetic analysis associated a missense DCLRE1C variant with V-gene and J-gene trimming of TCR beta chains, and an independent cohort replicated the association. Across donors, most TCR sequences were observed very rarely, whereas some public TCRs were present in many individuals. CMV serostatus was the only immune exposure information available for the cohort. A later analysis associated about 17,000 TCR beta sequences with specific HLA alleles at a false discovery rate of 0.05. The authors suggested that the approach could potentially be extended to other disease states and immunological phenotypes. When HLA alleles, especially DR and DQ, strongly co-occurred, attributing TCR associations to individual alleles was difficult.

The sample comprised PBMCs. The chain is made from TRBV10-3 and TRBJ2-1; 8 bases in between match TRBD2. The receptor's source is a middle-aged woman in good health and CMV-seropositive. The CDR3 here reads CAIRSPGTREGEQFF. At the DNA level, the sequence is TGTGCCATCAGGTCCCCCGGGACTAGAGAAGGTGAGCAGTTCTTC.